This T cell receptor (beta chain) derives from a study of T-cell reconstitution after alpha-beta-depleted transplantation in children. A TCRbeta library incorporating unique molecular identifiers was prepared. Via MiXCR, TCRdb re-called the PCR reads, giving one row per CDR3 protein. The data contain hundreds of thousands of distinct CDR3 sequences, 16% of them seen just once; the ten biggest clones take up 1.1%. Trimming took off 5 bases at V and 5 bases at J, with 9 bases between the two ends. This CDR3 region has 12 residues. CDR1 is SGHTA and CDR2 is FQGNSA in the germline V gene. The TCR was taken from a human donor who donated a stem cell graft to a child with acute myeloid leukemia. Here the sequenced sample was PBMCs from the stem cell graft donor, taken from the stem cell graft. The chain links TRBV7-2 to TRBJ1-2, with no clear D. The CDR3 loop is CASSPTLYGYTF. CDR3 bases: TGTGCCAGCAGCCCGACTTTATATGGCTACACCTTC.